The rows below give T cell receptor beta chains drawn from one sample of a study of Ad26.COV2.S vaccination and SARS-CoV-2 variants. The method was immunoSEQ multiplex PCR; TCRdb's version includes in-frame clones alone and lacks a portion of them. The sample contains roughly 100,000 clones, around three quarters of which appear only once. This sample comprised peripheral blood, obtained after recovery from COVID-19. The receptors originated from a human donor who had recovered from COVID-19. Both conserved end residues are part of each CDR3. The order of the fields is J gene, D gene, clone size, V gene, CDR3 DNA, CDR3 protein. D genes are given only for firm matches. Clone size is not always given. Where it is, it says once, few, many or a class for expanded clones.

TRBJ1-1 NA NA TRBV11-2 TGTGCCAGCAGCTTACAGGAGAACACTGAAGCTTTCTTT CASSLQENTEAFF
TRBJ2-1 NA NA TRBV7-9 TGTGCCAGCAGCTTAGTCGGTCCGTCAAATGAGCAGTTCTTC CASSLVGPSNEQFF
TRBJ1-2 TRBD1 NA TRBV7-2 TGTGCCAGCAGCCTAGACAGGGAGAGGTCGTGGGGCTACACCTTC CASSLDRERSWGYTF
TRBJ1-4 NA NA TRBV9 TGTGCCAGCAGCCAAACAGGACTAGAGTTTGAAAAACTGTTTTTT CASSQTGLEFEKLFF
TRBJ2-1 TRBD2 NA TRBV6-2/TRBV6-3 TGTGCCAGCAGTGACCGGACTAGAGGTCCCTACAATGAGCAGTTCTTC CASSDRTRGPYNEQFF
TRBJ1-1 NA NA TRBV6-5 TGTGCCAGCTCGGGGGGATCGGGCACTGAAGCTTTCTTT CASSGGSGTEAFF
TRBJ1-1 NA NA TRBV5-4 TGTGCCAGCAGCTTGGTAAACAAGGATGCTTTCTTT CASSLVNKDAFF
TRBJ2-3 NA NA TRBV2 TGTGCCAGCAGTGTGGGCCGCACAGATACGCAGTATTTT CASSVGRTDTQYF
TRBJ2-2 NA NA TRBV27 TGTGCCAGCAGTCGGTACACCGGGGAGCTGTTTTTT CASSRYTGELFF
TRBJ2-7 TRBD2 few TRBV19 TGTGCCAGTAGTATAGCTAGCGGTGATCCCTACGAGCAGTACTTC CASSIASGDPYEQYF
TRBJ2-2 NA NA TRBV7-3 TGTGCCAGCAGCTACGGAACAGTCTCGCCCGGGGAGCTGTTTTTT CASSYGTVSPGELFF
TRBJ2-3 TRBD2 NA TRBV24-1 TGTGCCACCAGTGCGAGACTAGCGGGGGGTTGGACAGATACGCAGTATTTT CATSARLAGGWTDTQYF
TRBJ2-7 NA NA TRBV4-1 TGCGCCAGCAGCCAAGGTGTTCTGGACGGGACCTACGAGCAGTACTTC CASSQGVLDGTYEQYF
TRBJ2-7 NA NA TRBV7-9 TGTGCCAGCAGCCCCGACGGTTCCGTGCAGTACTTC CASSPDGSVQYF
TRBJ2-7 NA once TRBV5-1 TGCGCCAGCAGCCCTGGGGGGGCGTCTGTCTACGAGCAGTACTTC CASSPGGASVYEQYF
TRBJ1-1 NA few TRBV6-6 TGTGCCAGCAGTTACCTTTCAGCCTCTGAAGCTTTCTTT CASSYLSASEAFF
TRBJ2-5 TRBD2 NA TRBV6-2/TRBV6-3 TGTGCCAGCAGTTTCCTCCCGGGACTAGCGGAACTTCAAGAGACCCAGTACTTC CASSFLPGLAELQETQYF
TRBJ2-3 TRBD2 NA TRBV6-4 TGTGCCAGCAGTGACTCGGGCGGGGGGGCTCCAGATACGCAGTATTTT CASSDSGGGAPDTQYF
TRBJ1-5 TRBD1 NA TRBV19 TGTGCCAGTACAGGGGGCAAATACCAGCCCCAGCATTTT CASTGGKYQPQHF
TRBJ1-6 NA NA TRBV28 TGTGCCAGCAGTAATGCGTTCTCCTATAATTCACCCCTCCACTTT CASSNAFSYNSPLHF
TRBJ2-3 NA NA TRBV19 TGTGCCAGTAGTAGGGGGGGACAGACCACAGATACGCAGTATTTT CASSRGGQTTDTQYF
TRBJ1-2 TRBD1 NA TRBV7-2 TGTGCCAGCAGCTCGGGACAGGGTTATGGCTACACCTTC CASSSGQGYGYTF
TRBJ2-3 NA NA TRBV7-2 TGTGCCAGCAGCTCACGACTCGGGGTGTGGGGTACGCAGTATTTT CASSSRLGVWGTQYF
TRBJ1-1 NA NA TRBV3-1/TRBV3-2 TGTGCCAGCAGCCAATCACGACGGGTGAACACTGAAGCTTTCTTT CASSQSRRVNTEAFF
TRBJ1-3 NA NA TRBV12-3/TRBV12-4 TGTGCCAGCAGTTGGGCAGGAAACACCATATATTTT CASSWAGNTIYF
TRBJ2-3 TRBD2 NA TRBV5-1 TGCGCCAGCAGCTTGCCGACTAGCGGGGGAGCAGATACGCAGTATTTT CASSLPTSGGADTQYF
TRBJ1-1 NA NA TRBV5-6 TGTGCCAGCAGCTTCGGGGGAGCTGAAGCTTTCTTT CASSFGGAEAFF
TRBJ2-5 TRBD1 NA TRBV18 TGTGCCAGCTCTCCACAGGGGGCCGGAGAGACCCAGTACTTC CASSPQGAGETQYF
TRBJ2-5 NA NA TRBV5-1 TGCGCCAGCAGCATGAATGACAGGACTGAGACCCAGTACTTC CASSMNDRTETQYF
TRBJ1-1 TRBD1 NA TRBV6-5 TGTGCCAGCAGACCGACAGGGCCCACTGAAGCTTTCTTT CASRPTGPTEAFF
TRBJ2-3 NA NA TRBV10-1 TGCGCCAGCAGTCCCGGAGAAACCGACACAGATACGCAGTATTTT CASSPGETDTDTQYF
TRBJ1-2 NA NA TRBV12-3/TRBV12-4 TGTGCCAGCAGCTTTCGGCAATACGGCTACACCTTC CASSFRQYGYTF
TRBJ1-2 NA NA TRBV28 TGTGCCAGCAGTTCCTCGGGACAAGGCCTTAACTATGGCTACACCTTC CASSSSGQGLNYGYTF
TRBJ2-7 NA NA TRBV11-3 TGTGCCAGCAGCTTATCGGGGGAGGCCTACGAGCAGTACTTC CASSLSGEAYEQYF
TRBJ1-1 NA once TRBV19 TGTGCCAGTAGGACGACAGGTTCTGTAGGGAACACTGAAGCTTTCTTT CASRTTGSVGNTEAFF
TRBJ2-3 NA NA TRBV7-6 TGTGCCAGCACTCAGGGGGATACGCAGTATTTT CASTQGDTQYF
TRBJ1-1 TRBD1 NA TRBV7-9 TGTGCCAGCAGCCAGGGGGCCACTGAAGCTTTCTTT CASSQGATEAFF
TRBJ2-5 TRBD2 NA TRBV27 TGTGCCAGCAGTCCTCCCAGCGGGGGGGCCCAGTCGATCGGGACCCAGTACTTC CASSPPSGGAQSIGTQYF
TRBJ1-1 NA few TRBV7-2 TGTGCCAGCAGCCCTTTTTCTGAGAACACTGAAGCTTTCTTT CASSPFSENTEAFF
TRBJ2-7 NA NA TRBV29-1 TGCAGCGTTGGGCCCCGCCGCGACTACGAGCAGTACTTC CSVGPRRDYEQYF
TRBJ2-7 NA NA TRBV5-5 TGTGCCAGCAGCTTGGGCGCCAGGGGGGGGTACGAGCAGTACTTC CASSLGARGGYEQYF
TRBJ1-2 TRBD1 NA TRBV30 TGTGCCTGGAAGGGGGCACGGTATGGCTACACCTTC CAWKGARYGYTF
TRBJ2-3 NA NA TRBV5-1 TGCGCCAGCAGCCCGAACACAGATACGCAGTATTTT CASSPNTDTQYF
TRBJ1-6 TRBD1 NA TRBV18 TGTGCCAGCTCACCACCGACGGTCGGGACAGGGAATTCACCCCTCCACTTT CASSPPTVGTGNSPLHF
TRBJ2-2 TRBD1 few TRBV7-2 TGTGCCAGCAGAGGGGGCAGGGCGAGGACCGGGGAGCTGTTTTTT CASRGGRARTGELFF
TRBJ1-3 NA NA TRBV10-3 TGTGCCATCAGTGTCAGCTCCTACTCTGGAAACACCATATATTTT CAISVSSYSGNTIYF
TRBJ1-1 TRBD1 NA TRBV6-6 TGTGCCAGCGAACACAGGGGGGGTACTGAAGCTTTCTTT CASEHRGGTEAFF
TRBJ2-2 TRBD1 NA TRBV5-1 TGCGCCAGCAGCCGGAGACAGGGGGCCGGGGAGCTGTTTTTT CASSRRQGAGELFF
TRBJ1-1 TRBD1 NA TRBV27 TGTGCCAGCAGAACAGGGGCAAATGAAGCTTTCTTT CASRTGANEAFF
TRBJ2-1 NA NA TRBV30 TGTGCCTGGAGTGACGGCCACAATGAGCAGTTCTTC CAWSDGHNEQFF
TRBJ2-4 NA NA TRBV6-2/TRBV6-3 TGTGCCAGCAGTTACGAAGGAGGGGGAACCAAAAACATTCAGTACTTC CASSYEGGGTKNIQYF
TRBJ2-2 TRBD2 NA TRBV7-2 TGTGCCAGCAGCTCCACGTCCGGGAGGTCCGGGGAGCTGTTTTTT CASSSTSGRSGELFF
TRBJ2-7 NA NA TRBV20-1 TGCAGTGCTAGTTCCACAAGCTCCTACGAGCAGTACTTC CSASSTSSYEQYF
TRBJ2-1 NA NA TRBV3-1/TRBV3-2 TGTGCCAGCAGCCAAGTCTCCGGGGTTAAGAATGAGCAGTTCTTC CASSQVSGVKNEQFF